This T cell receptor beta chain was profiled in a study of CD8+CD57+ T cells in acquired aplastic anemia. Whole-study context: The study obtained an average of approximately 3 ug of DNA from sorted CD4+ and CD8+ cells. Healthy-donor CD4+ cells averaged about 11 million reads. Study-wide results and limits: Overlapping CD8+ CDR3 repertoires of patients and controls contained nearly 30 shared sequences. Patients showed no significant difference from controls in CD8+ Simpson's diversity.

Using genomic DNA as the template, TCR beta VDJ and CDR3 profiling was carried out. Each CDR3 protein is one row after TCRdb ran MiXCR on the reads. The data contain around 190,000 distinct CDR3 sequences, 60% to 65% of them singletons. This CDR3 comprises 19 residues. J was trimmed by 4 bases and V by 8 bases; bases with no gene match: 22. In regard to this clonotype: Its matching antigen is unknown.

The V gene is TRBV12-3 or TRBV12-4, the J gene TRBJ1-2, with 10 bases identical to TRBD1. Sequencing was carried out using sorted CD4+, CD8+, or CD8+CD57+ T cells (not recorded which) from PBMCs. This sequence was found in a human donor in good health. CDR3 nucleotide sequence: TGTGCCAGCGGACTAACGCCCGGGACAGGGGTCGTCGATCTCTATGGCTACACCTTC. This translates into CASGLTPGTGVVDLYGYTF.